This T cell receptor (beta chain) stems from a study of CD8+ T cells in alopecia areata. Investigators isolated RNA and reverse transcribed it into cDNA to act as the sequencing template. Produced via immunoSEQ multiplex PCR; TCRdb's table is partial and in-frame only. The table has about 200,000 clones, 55% to 70% seen once. Unmatched junction bases numbered 6, after V lost 2 bases and J lost 1 base. In germline, CDR1 is SGDLS, CDR2 YYNGEE. CDR3 length: 17 residues. The treatment: oral pan-JAK inhibitor, 5-10 mg twice daily. Sequenced material: CD4+ T cells sorted from blood, taken at week 4, from a patient treated with tofacitinib. The source of this sequence is a human donor with alopecia areata. The V call is TRBV9, the J call TRBJ2-6; 7 positions match TRBD1. This CDR3 is CASSVRGQSSGANVLTF. The CDR3 nucleotides are TGTGCCAGCAGCGTTCGGGGACAGTCGTCTGGGGCCAACGTCCTGACTTTC.